This T cell receptor beta chain came from a study of blood T cell repertoires in COVID-19. For the study at large: Both acute and convalescent COVID-19 samples were obtained from the United States, Italy and Spain. T cells, B-cell-depleted T cells, or PBMCs provided the cDNA or gDNA that served as material.

Authors' processing steps: Cell counts per sample came from amplifying reference gene primers. Data came from immunoSEQ multiplex PCR; TCRdb stores just in-frame clones and leaves some out. From that table come the V and J calls and clone size; the DNA was used to work out D and trimming. The sample carries approximately 100,000 clones, roughly 92% recorded once. CDR1 SNHLY and CDR2 FYNNEI come from the germline V gene. Germline trimming cut 7 bases from V and 4 bases from J; bases unmatched to any gene: 6. This CDR3 spans 14 amino acids. This chain joins TRBV2 and TRBJ2-3; 9 bases agree with TRBD1. This TCR was recovered from a man over 45 with active COVID-19. The sequencing input was peripheral blood. The CDR3 sequence: CASTQDRGPDTQYF. CDR3 bases: TGTGCCAGCACACAGGACAGGGGCCCAGATACGCAGTATTTT.